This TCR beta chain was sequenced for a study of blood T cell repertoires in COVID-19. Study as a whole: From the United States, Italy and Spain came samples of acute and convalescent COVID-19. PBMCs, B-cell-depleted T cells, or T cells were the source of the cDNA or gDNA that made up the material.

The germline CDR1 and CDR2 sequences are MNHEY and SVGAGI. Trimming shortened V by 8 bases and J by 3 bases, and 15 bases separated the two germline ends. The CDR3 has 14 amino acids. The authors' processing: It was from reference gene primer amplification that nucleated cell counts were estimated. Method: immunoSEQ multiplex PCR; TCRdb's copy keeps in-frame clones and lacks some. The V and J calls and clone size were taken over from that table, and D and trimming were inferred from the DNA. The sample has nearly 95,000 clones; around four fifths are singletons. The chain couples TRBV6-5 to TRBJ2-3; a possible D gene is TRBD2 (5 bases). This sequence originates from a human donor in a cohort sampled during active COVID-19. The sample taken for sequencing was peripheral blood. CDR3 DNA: TGTGCCAGCCGCCGGGGAAGGGTGACAGATACGCAGTATTTT. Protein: CASRRGRVTDTQYF.